Presented here are 8 T cell receptor beta chains from one specimen sequenced in a study of cytomegalovirus exposure and HLA in healthy donors (dated by TCRdb to 2017 to 2019). Library preparation used the immunoSEQ multiplex PCR assay. A mixture of 60 forward primers for TCR Vbeta segments and 13 reverse primers for TCR Jbeta segments was used in the multiplex PCR. The table was pulled from immuneACCESS by TCRdb, which kept in-frame rearrangements only. Such tables lose some clones; where checked, under half of the loss comes from unresolved V genes, and the rest has no known cause. The sample data list roughly 170,000 clones, and roughly 84% of these were observed just once. Clones ranked in the top ten supply 1% to 1.5% of the sample. Sample: PBMCs. The source of these receptors is a girl aged 2-10 years in good health and CMV-seropositive.

In its sample, this clone was seen a few times. The V call is TRBV27, the J call TRBJ1-2; the D gene is possibly TRBD1 (6 bases). The CDR3 totals 11 residues. Germline V CDR1 and CDR2: MNHEY, SMNVEV (reference sequence). The ends were cut back, 6 bases at V and 6 bases at J, with 8 bases in the middle. For the CDR3, the DNA is TGTGCCAGCAGACAGGGCGATGGCTACACCTTC. It specifies CASRQGDGYTF.

Only one count was recorded for this clone. The CDR3 spells CASSEGGGASGELFF. The CDR3 DNA is TGTGCCAGCAGTGAGGGAGGGGGGGCCTCCGGGGAGCTGTTTTTT. This chain connects TRBV6-1 to TRBJ2-2, with D maybe TRBD2 (7 bases). This CDR3 spans 15 amino acids. Deletions cut 3 bases from V and 6 bases from J, with 14 bases between. CDR1 and CDR2 from the germline V gene are MNHNS and SASEGT.

The rearrangement links TRBV7-9 to TRBJ2-3; 10 bases align to TRBD1. CDR3 length: 15 amino acids. V lost 4 bases, J lost 1 base, and 2 bases stayed unmatched. Germline V lookup: CDR1 SEHNR, CDR2 FQNEAQ (reference sequence). In DNA form, the CDR3 reads TGTGCCAGCAGCTCCGGGACAGGGGGCACAGATACGCAGTATTTT. It codes for CASSSGTGGTDTQYF.

This chain joins TRBV7-3 and TRBJ2-5; no clear D. The CDR3 has 13 residues. Trimming took off 1 base at V and 5 bases at J, with 8 bases between the two ends. Germline V gene lookup returns CDR1 SGHTA and CDR2 FQGTGA. The CDR3 protein is CASSLRVMETQYF. The CDR3 region has the DNA TGTGCCAGCAGCTTAAGAGTCATGGAGACCCAGTACTTC.

V gene TRBV5-1 combines with J gene TRBJ2-3; TRBD2 agrees at 7 bases. The CDR3 extends over 14 amino acids. J gave up 2 bases and V 3 bases, and 3 bases lay outside the gene matches. CDR1 and CDR2 from the germline V gene are SGHRS and YFSETQ. CDR3: CASSWGGVTDTQYF. The CDR3 DNA sequence: TGCGCCAGCAGCTGGGGGGGGGTCACAGATACGCAGTATTTT.

The CDR3 here is CASSLGRGTEQFF. CDR3 DNA: TGTGCCAGCAGCCTCGGGAGGGGGACTGAGCAGTTCTTC. The chain links TRBV4-2 to TRBJ2-1; 8 nucleotides line up with TRBD2. Germline V gives CDR1 LGHNA, CDR2 YNFKEQ. With V trimmed by 4 bases and J by 9 bases, 5 bases remained unmatched. The CDR3 spans 13 residues.

V gene TRBV15 combines with J gene TRBJ2-2, with D perhaps matching TRBD2 (5 bases). CDR1 and CDR2 from the germline V gene are LNHNV and YYDKDF (reference sequence). V shed 0 bases and J shed 1 base, with 6 bases lying between them. The CDR3 loop spans 15 amino acids. This CDR3 reads CATSRDGENTGELFF. Here the CDR3 DNA reads TGTGCCACCAGCAGAGACGGGGAGAACACCGGGGAGCTGTTTTTT.

The chain joins TRBV5-4 to TRBJ1-2; 10 bases line up with TRBD1. V shed 3 bases and J 6 bases; nucleotides not matched to a gene: 11. The CDR3 is 16 residues long. In germline, CDR1 is SGHNT, CDR2 YYREEE (reference sequence). The DNA of the CDR3 is TGTGCCAGCAGCTCACTAATGAGGGGACAGGGGCATGGCTACACCTTC. Its protein product is CASSSLMRGQGHGYTF. Filled out from reference TRBV5-4 and TRBJ1-2, the complete variable domain reads ETGVTQSPTHLIKTRGQQVTLRCSSQSGHNTVSWYQQALGQGPQFIFQYYREEENGRGNFPPRFSGLQFPNYSSELNVNALELDDSALYLCASSSLMRGQGHGYTFGSGTRLTVV.